This T cell receptor (beta chain) is drawn from a study of T cell responses to AZD1222 COVID-19 vaccine. Study-level information: Researchers grouped second doses given at about 4 or about 12 weeks into one pool. Whole-study results and caveats: Without day 14 samples, only post-peak T cell repertoires were studied.

A word on this clone: Its antigen is as yet unknown.

TCRdb's table, derived via immunoSEQ multiplex PCR, lists solely in-frame clones and lacks some. This table holds around 140,000 clones, roughly nine tenths found once. The CDR3 length is 14 residues. V lost 6 bases and J lost 8; bases outside the gene matches: 8. The V gene's germline CDR1 is MRHNA and CDR2 SNTAGT. V gene TRBV6-4 combines with J gene TRBJ2-1; 9 bases align to TRBD1. Material: peripheral blood, obtained on day 0 of AZD1222 vaccination. This clonotype originated in an adult in good health. CDR3 coding DNA: TGTGCCAGCAGCACCGGGACAGGGCATGATGAGCAGTTCTTC. As protein: CASSTGTGHDEQFF.